The 24 T cell receptor beta chains presented below share a single source sample, sequenced in a study of early T cells in non-severe SARS-CoV-2 infection (dated by TCRdb to the early 2020s). Library preparation was by 5' RACE. TCRdb shows the sequencer as NextSeq 500. The public reads were quality trimmed at Q25 with fastp and then assembled into clones with MiXCR by TCRdb, keeping productive beta chains. Duplicate CDR3 protein sequences are folded into a single record with the most common DNA and genes. The sample profile shows over 50,000 distinct CDR3 sequences; more than 10% of them were found once. Around 1.8% of the sample goes to the ten largest clones. The sample consisted of whole blood. Every receptor here comes from an adult who was a healthcare worker with PCR-confirmed SARS-CoV-2 infection or an uninfected control (not recorded which).

This clonotype has more than one count but fewer than ten. The genes are TRBV5-1 and TRBJ1-1, with a possible D match to TRBD1 (5 bases). Germline V gene data show CDR1 as SGHRS and CDR2 as YFSETQ. Trimming cost V 0 bases and J 0 bases, with 9 bases left between them. CDR3 length equals 15 residues. The CDR3 here is CASSLGQGLNTEAFF. The CDR3 DNA is TGCGCCAGCAGCTTGGGGCAGGGACTGAACACTGAAGCTTTCTTT.

This clonotype was detected only a few times. The chain combines TRBV12-3 or TRBV12-4 with TRBJ2-1; TRBD2 aligns across 8 bases. The CDR3 sequence is 15 residues long. The V segment lost 2 bases and the J segment 5 bases; nucleotides outside the gene matches: 5. The CDR3 loop reads CASSLLAGGHNEQFF. The CDR3 DNA is TGTGCCAGCAGTTTATTGGCGGGGGGACACAATGAGCAGTTCTTC.

This clonotype appeared a single time. The chain carries TRBV28 and TRBJ2-1; the D is unclear. This CDR3 is 11 amino acids long. The germline V gene has CDR1 MDHEN and CDR2 SYDVKM. The V and J ends lost 7 bases and 7 bases respectively, with 8 bases between them. The CDR3 reads CASTRVNEQFF. In nucleotides, the CDR3 is TGTGCCAGCACCCGAGTAAATGAGCAGTTCTTC.

This clonotype was counted a few times. J is TRBJ1-6 and V is TRBV27; perhaps TRBD1 as D (6 bases). Germline CDR1 reads MNHEY; CDR2 reads SMNVEV (reference sequence). V was clipped by 8 bases and J by 3 bases, with 11 bases between them. This CDR3 has 14 amino acids. CDR3 residues: CASGAGVYNSPLHF. In DNA, the CDR3 is TGTGCCAGCGGGGCAGGGGTCTATAATTCACCCCTCCACTTT.

The chain carries TRBV2 and TRBJ2-5; no clear D. V was shortened by 8 bases and J by 4 bases, with 14 bases between the two germline ends. The CDR3 has 13 amino acids. Per the germline V gene, CDR1 is SNHLY and CDR2 is FYNNEI. DNA of the CDR3: TGTGCCAGCCTCGGGCTACCTACAGAGACCCAGTACTTC. Amino acid sequence: CASLGLPTETQYF.

This clonotype was detected many times. The chain recombines TRBV18 with TRBJ1-5; possible D gene TRBD1, 6 bases. The CDR3 is 15 amino acids. Germline CDR1 KGHSH, CDR2 LQKENI. The germline V and J ends were trimmed by 5 bases and 0 bases, with 11 bases remaining between them. CDR3 protein: CASSKGQTSNQPQHF. CDR3 nucleotides: TGTGCCAGCTCAAAGGGACAAACTAGCAATCAGCCCCAGCATTTT.

This clonotype was found a few times. The DNA for the CDR3 is TGTGCCAGCAGCTCCTGGAGGGGAGCTGAAAAACTGTTTTTT. Its translation is CASSSWRGAEKLFF. The chain employs TRBV7-2 and TRBJ1-4; TRBD1 might be the D (5 bases). V was cut by 4 bases and J by 7 bases, with 13 bases left in between. Germline V lookup: CDR1 SGHTA, CDR2 FQGNSA. The CDR3 spans 14 residues.

The chain is built from TRBV9 and TRBJ2-3; 9 bases map to TRBD1. The CDR3 is 15 amino acids. The germline V gene encodes CDR1 SGDLS and CDR2 YYNGEE. J lost 7 bases, V lost 3 bases, and 9 bases had no gene match. DNA of the CDR3: TGTGCCAGCAGCGCAGGGGGGACAGGGCCGTATACGCAGTATTTT. This translates into CASSAGGTGPYTQYF.

This clonotype was detected many times. The V and J genes are TRBV6-6 and TRBJ1-3, with D unresolved. This CDR3 comprises 17 residues. The germline V gene has CDR1 MNHNY and CDR2 SVGAGI (reference sequence). Between the trimmed V and J ends, which lost 6 bases and 0 bases, there was a span of 18 bases. The CDR3 region has the DNA TGTGCCAGCAGGACCGGCCGGCCATCCTACTCTGGAAACACCATATATTTT. Its protein is CASRTGRPSYSGNTIYF.

The J gene is TRBJ2-2, the V gene TRBV20-1; 7 bases match TRBD1. Germline assignment: CDR1 DFQATT and CDR2 SNEGSKA (reference sequence). CDR3 length: 16 residues. With V trimmed by 0 bases and J by 3 bases, 7 bases remained unmatched. The CDR3 DNA sequence: TGCAGTGCTAGAGATCCAAGACAGGGTTACACCGGGGAGCTGTTTTTT. Translated, it gives CSARDPRQGYTGELFF.

This clonotype turned up a few times. The chain couples TRBV7-2 to TRBJ2-5, with D perhaps matching TRBD1 or TRBD2 (5 bases each). Germline CDR1 is SGHTA and CDR2 is FQGNSA. There are 15 residues in the CDR3. V lost 1 base and J lost 9, with 18 bases in between. The CDR3 here is CASSLGLGAQAAQYF. CDR3 nucleotide sequence: TGTGCCAGCAGCTTAGGCCTCGGGGCGCAAGCGGCCCAGTACTTC.

This clonotype was counted many times. This chain links TRBV11-2 with TRBJ1-1; TRBD1 is a possible D gene (5 bases). The CDR3 contains 14 residues. The germline V gene encodes CDR1 SGHAT and CDR2 FQNNGV. The ends were cut back, 2 bases at V and 1 base at J, with 8 bases in the middle. This chain's CDR3 is CASSLRTTNTEAFF. CDR3 sequence (DNA): TGTGCCAGCAGCTTACGGACAACGAACACTGAAGCTTTCTTT. The full variable domain, with the rest looked up from reference TRBV11-2 and TRBJ1-1, is EAGVAQSPRYKIIEKRQSVAFWCNPISGHATLYWYQQILGQGPKLLIQFQNNGVVDDSQLPKDRFSAERLKGVDSTLKIQPAKLEDSAVYLCASSLRTTNTEAFFGQGTRLTVV.

In this sample, this clonotype turned up many times. The chain employs TRBV7-9 and TRBJ2-2, with TRBD2 as a possible D gene (6 bases). This CDR3 spans 10 amino acids. Germline CDR1 and CDR2: SEHNR and FQNEAQ (reference sequence). The V gene lost 11 bases and the J gene lost 6 bases, with 7 bases spanning the gap. The CDR3 spells CAGGAGELFF. CDR3 in DNA: TGTGCCGGAGGGGCCGGGGAGCTGTTTTTT. Together with reference TRBV7-9 and TRBJ2-2, the CDR3 gives the full variable domain: DTGVSQNPRHKITKRGQNVTFRCDPISEHNRLYWYRQTLGQGPEFLTYFQNEAQLEKSRLLSDRFSAERPKGSFSTLEIQRTEQGDSAMYLCAGGAGELFFGEGSRLTVL.

This clonotype has a count of ten or more. In DNA, the CDR3 is TGTGCCAGCAGTTCAGATCAAGAGACCCAGTACTTC. It yields the protein CASSSDQETQYF. The chain combines TRBV12-3 or TRBV12-4 with TRBJ2-5; D not resolved. Trimming left V 4 bases short and J 2 bases short, with 5 bases between. CDR3 size: 12 residues.

This clonotype was seen ten or more times. The rearrangement links TRBV12-3 or TRBV12-4 to TRBJ1-2; D perhaps matches TRBD1 (5 bases). This CDR3 comprises 13 residues. The V gene lost 5 bases and the J gene lost 5 bases, with 12 bases spanning the gap. CDR3 residues: CASSRGGSYGYTF. The CDR3 region has the DNA TGTGCCAGCAGTCGGGGGGGAAGTTATGGCTACACCTTC.

This clonotype was seen ten or more times. The chain couples TRBV20-1 to TRBJ2-1, with 7 bases matching TRBD2. This CDR3 has 14 amino acids. V gave up 4 bases and J gave up 7 bases; unmatched junction bases: 10. Germline V CDR1 and CDR2: DFQATT, SNEGSKA (reference sequence). CDR3 amino acids: CSATLAVYPNEQFF. The CDR3 DNA reads as TGCAGTGCTACCCTAGCGGTCTATCCTAATGAGCAGTTCTTC.

This clonotype was found many times. The chain joins TRBV30 to TRBJ2-7; 9 nucleotides align to TRBD1. Germline V gene sequence: CDR1 GTSNPN, CDR2 SVGIG (reference sequence). J gave up 5 bases and V 2 bases, and 10 bases lay outside the gene matches. The CDR3 is 15 amino acids. CDR3 coding DNA: TGTGCCTGGAGTTTGGGACAGGGAGGGAGCGACGAGCAGTACTTC. Amino acids: CAWSLGQGGSDEQYF.

This clonotype was detected a few times. The chain recombines TRBV4-3 with TRBJ2-1; perhaps TRBD2 as D (6 bases). This CDR3 spans 16 amino acids. From germline, CDR1 is LGHNA and CDR2 YSLEER. Trimming cost V 1 base and J 0 bases, with 10 bases left between them. This CDR3 is CASSQGVSGSYNEQFF. CDR3 coding DNA: TGCGCCAGCAGCCAAGGTGTTAGCGGCTCCTACAATGAGCAGTTCTTC.

Notes on this clonotype: This sequence may be a read error, since a much larger clone differs from it by one base. This sequence joins TRBV18 and TRBJ2-4, with D unclear. This CDR3 has 12 amino acids. The germline gives CDR1 KGHSH, CDR2 LQKENI. CDR3 loop: CVSSPDLPIQYF. The DNA of the CDR3 is TGTGTCAGCTCACCAGACCTACCCATTCAGTACTTC.

A remark on this clonotype: This may stem from a read error, because a much larger clone lies one nucleotide away. The DNA for the CDR3 is TGTGCCTGGACAGGGGGGAACTATGGCTACACCTTC. It yields the protein CAWTGGNYGYTF. The rearrangement links TRBV30 to TRBJ1-2, with 7 bases aligning to TRBD1. Looked up from germline, CDR1 is GTSNPN and CDR2 is SVGIG (reference sequence). V was clipped by 4 bases and J by 2 bases; unmatched bases: 1. This CDR3 comprises 12 residues. The variable domain in full, completed from reference TRBV30 and TRBJ1-2, reads SQTIHQWPATLVQPVGSPLSLECTVEGTSNPNLYWYRQAAGRGLQLLFYSVGIGQISSEVPQNLSASRPQDRQFILSSKKLLLSDSGFYLCAWTGGNYGYTFGSGTRLTVV.

This clonotype came up many times. The gene calls are TRBV9 and TRBJ1-3; possible D gene TRBD1, 5 bases. Deletions cut 0 bases from V and 0 bases from J, with 10 bases between. The germline gives CDR1 SGDLS, CDR2 YYNGEE. CDR3 length: 16 residues. CDR3 residues: CASSVAGGNSGNTIYF. CDR3 bases: TGTGCCAGCAGCGTAGCGGGGGGAAACTCTGGAAACACCATATATTTT. Together with reference TRBV9 and TRBJ1-3, the CDR3 gives the full variable domain: DSGVTQTPKHLITATGQRVTLRCSPRSGDLSVYWYQQSLDQGLQFLIQYYNGEERAKGNILERFSAQQFPDLHSELNLSSLELGDSALYFCASSVAGGNSGNTIYFGEGSWLTVV.

This clonotype was detected a few times. The chain joins TRBV7-2 to TRBJ2-7; TRBD1 is a possible D gene (6 bases). CDR1 and CDR2 from the germline V gene are SGHTA and FQGNSA. This CDR3 contains 15 residues. V dropped 1 base and J dropped 2 bases, with 12 bases sitting between them. The CDR3 sequence: CASSLVADSPYEQYF. Written as DNA, the CDR3 is TGTGCCAGCAGCTTAGTCGCGGACAGTCCCTACGAGCAGTACTTC.

This chain's CDR3 is CAWSLIGTGELFF. Here the CDR3 DNA reads TGTGCCTGGAGTTTAATCGGGACCGGGGAGCTGTTTTTT. The chain couples TRBV30 to TRBJ2-2, with D uncertain. V lost 2 bases, J lost 5 bases, and 9 bases lay in between. There are 13 residues in the CDR3. CDR1 and CDR2 from the germline V gene are GTSNPN and SVGIG (reference sequence).

This clonotype has a handful of counts. J is TRBJ2-2 and V is TRBV25-1; the match to TRBD2 covers 7 bases. CDR1 is MGHDK and CDR2 is SYGVNS in the germline V gene. Losses at the gene ends were 5 bases for V and 4 bases for J; bases not matched to a gene: 7. This CDR3 has 15 residues. The chain's CDR3 is CASSKAGTTTGELFF. CDR3 in DNA: TGTGCCAGCAGTAAAGCCGGGACTACCACCGGGGAGCTGTTTTTT.